This TCR beta chain was sequenced during a study of cytomegalovirus exposure and HLA in healthy donors (dated by TCRdb to 2016 to 2017). The study in broad terms: An earlier analysis of approximately 640 of the donors reported more than 250 Gb of sequence data and roughly 110 million unique TCR beta sequences from some 180 million T cells. Typing coverage varied by locus: roughly 620-640 donors for A, B, C, DRB1 and DQB1; around 560 for DQA1; over 600 for DPA1; 450 to 480 for DPB1. Rather than using new phenotypic data, the later analysis identified candidate immune exposures from TCR beta sequences and from how often those sequences occurred across donors. In a later genetic analysis, genome-wide SNP genotypes for about 55% of the roughly 700 donors were used, and that subset was treated as a discovery cohort. A separate validation cohort of approximately 120 different subjects was used in addition to the roughly 640-subject first cohort. An earlier analysis of several hundred of the donors applied high-throughput TCR beta sequencing to assess whether each TCR beta V gene segment acted as functional or pseudogenic. HLA typing covered class I and class II loci at four-digit resolution. Five DR-DQ haplotypes were handled as single units for association and clustering because linkage in the cohort was strong. To study patterns of TCR occurrence, a later analysis re-analyzed previously published TCR beta repertoires from hundreds of donors and added high-resolution HLA genotyping. All discovery cohort repertoires had been generated on a single sequencing platform. Among the roughly 400 genotyped donors, around 81% belonged to the genetic ancestry cluster associated with self-reported Caucasian donors. The aim of the study was to test whether cataloging public T cell receptors could identify signatures of past pathogen exposure. Roughly 300 gigabases of sequencing data and roughly 90 million unique TCR sequences were included in an early release covering under 650 HLA-typed donors. Alongside the repertoire data, information on donor age, sex, ethnicity and CMV serostatus was compiled. High-throughput TCR immunosequencing, statistical association of individual TCRs with disease status, and machine learning were combined to predict cytomegalovirus infection status. Among about 410 genotyped donors of the cohort, an average of around 240,000 unique TCR beta nucleotide sequences was sequenced per donor, of which approximately 18% were non-productive. The study profiled the T cell repertoires of hundreds of subjects by immunosequencing and related them to cytomegalovirus serostatus. Study-level results and caveats: In a later analysis, TCR association rates were found to vary across HLA loci, with the most associated TCRs seen for DRB1 alleles and the fewest for HLA-C alleles. A further reported finding was that TCR beta sequences accurately predicted the HLA-A and HLA-B alleles for most subjects in the first cohort. The sequencing pipeline was judged likely to have produced a cluster of highly shared sequence variants as a technical artifact. Several of the top co-occurrence clusters appeared to be linked to parvovirus B19, influenza, CMV and Epstein-Barr virus, according to a later analysis. The only immune exposure information available for the cohort was CMV serostatus. Cytomegalovirus status was reported to be diagnosed by the classifier with high specificity and sensitivity in both the original and validation cohorts. An association between a missense DCLRE1C variant and V-gene and J-gene trimming of TCR beta chains was found in a later genetic analysis and replicated in an independent cohort. It was suggested by the authors that the approach could potentially be generalized to other disease states and immunological phenotypes. Assigning TCR associations to individual alleles was difficult when HLA alleles, especially DR and DQ, strongly co-occurred. Because counts were too low, roughly 18 rarely observed V segments, including chromosome 9 orphons, were left out of the earlier analysis of over 550 of the donors. The study listed 150 to 200 TCR beta chains as associated with cytomegalovirus. Some IMGT-functional V segments, including TRBV6-2 and TRBV6-3, could not be told apart with the 87-base-pair reads, so those segments were excluded. Broadly in line with IMGT annotations, most TCR beta V segments showed up in productive rearrangements about 87% or about 30% of the time in an earlier analysis of several hundred of the donors. Most TCR sequences were observed very rarely across donors, whereas some public TCRs were present in many individuals. Roughly uniform sequencing depth across donors was assumed in presence/absence analyses, although this assumption may not hold. At a false discovery rate of 0.05, a later analysis linked fewer than 20,000 TCR beta sequences to specific HLA alleles. Because some donors lacked HLA typing at each locus, the association tests relied only on the typed subset. This cohort had only TCR beta chains sequenced, and the lack of alpha or paired-chain data limited which features could be detected. A few of the identified cytomegalovirus-associated TCR beta chains were confirmed in vitro to be specific for cytomegalovirus antigens. According to a later analysis, most CMV-associated TCR beta chains appeared to be HLA-restricted, and the HLA associations seemed to be driven largely by CMV exposure. In a later analysis, HLA-associated TCR beta chains showed more clonal expansion and lower generation probabilities than non-associated chains that were equally common. According to a later genetic analysis, donors in an Asian-associated ancestry cluster had fewer N-insertions in productive TCRs than the roughly 670-donor mean. Linkage disequilibrium might explain the correlated functional status among segregating V segments, but an unknown experimental factor could not be ruled out.

Points on this clone: Its antigen remains undetermined. Base qualities are not provided; no much larger clone lies one nucleotide away.

Counted from cysteine to phenylalanine, this CDR3 has 16 amino acids. Only the CDR3 DNA stays, 48 bases, in frame from base 1. The V and J ends are trimmed by 0 bases and 4 bases, leaving 12 bases between them. The CDR1 and CDR2 encoded by the germline V gene are LGHNA and YNFKEQ. The cohort consisted of 670 or so healthy bone marrow donors. At the time of sampling, all cohort members were nominally healthy, though unrecorded immune exposures were likely present. The donor was CMV seropositive and belonged to the group of 270 or so seropositive cohort members. Every donor gave a peripheral blood sample, and the peripheral blood mononuclear cells from that sample were used for TCR beta sequencing. Genomic DNA was extracted from the blood cell samples with the Qiagen DNeasy Blood Extraction Kit. Libraries were prepared through the immunoSEQ multiplex PCR assay. The multiplex PCR relied on a mix of 60 forward primers for TCR Vbeta segments and 13 reverse primers for TCR Jbeta segments. A multiplex PCR assay on genomic DNA amplified the CDR3 region of rearranged TCR beta genes. Amplified TCR beta libraries were sequenced as 87-base-pair reads on the Illumina HiSeq System. The study's processing was this. Across the 500 to 750 repertoires, a later analysis counted some 80 million unique TCR beta chains, 8.5 million to 12 million of which were shared by at least two donors. Raw reads were error-corrected and collapsed into unique sequences by a nearest-neighbor algorithm in which closely related sequences were merged to remove PCR and sequencing errors. Alignment of CDR3 sequences to IMGT reference sequences was used to assign V, D and J gene segments. For a sequence to be retained, a match of at least six nucleotides was required to both a V gene segment and a J gene segment. A rearrangement counted as productive if the CDR3 had no stop codons and remained in frame with V and J, and every other rearrangement counted as non-productive. CDR3 was defined according to IMGT convention as the region running from the second conserved V-encoded cysteine to the conserved J-encoded phenylalanine. The earlier analysis of about 640 of the donors excluded any sequence lacking an unambiguous match to a single V gene segment. An earlier analysis of a few hundred of the donors called V segments functional above 56.7% productive rearrangements and segregating when the between-donor standard deviation exceeded 5%. To diagnose cytomegalovirus status from the catalog of TCR beta chain sequences, a statistical classification framework was built. V and J gene assignment, in a later analysis, came from comparing TCR nucleotide sequences with IMGT/GENE-DB human TR gene sequences. The TCRdist pipeline was used in a later analysis to assign CDR3 sequences and most-parsimonious VDJ recombination scenarios. A later analysis defined each TCR beta chain by its CDR3 amino acid sequence plus V-gene family, and excluded reads lacking a unique V-gene family. To address suspected cross-contamination and a sequencing artifact, a later analysis removed 450 to 700 highly shared, low-generation-probability nucleotide sequences. In a later analysis, a clonal expansion index for each public chain was calculated from normalized within-repertoire ranks of inferred template counts. Generation probabilities in a later analysis came from a VDJ recombination model fitted to out-of-frame rearrangements, and those results were checked against IGoR. Hypergeometric tests were used in a later analysis to score TCR-TCR, TCR-HLA and TCR-CMV co-occurrence, with a repertoire-size bias correction applied to the TCR pairs. In a later analysis, false discovery rates were estimated by permuting HLA or CMV assignments 20 times. In a later analysis, co-occurring TCRs were grouped with DBSCAN, and TCRdist sequence similarity was added when clustering was performed within HLA-allele-positive subsets. For co-occurrence clustering, repertoires with fewer than 30,000 or more than 120,000 public chains were excluded, along with a handful of repertoires with anomalous nucleotide sharing. Sourced from immuneACCESS, this table was stored by TCRdb with only in-frame sequences that have V and J called. A share of the clones is absent; for the studies checked, an unresolved V gene accounts for under half, and the remainder has no known explanation. V, J and clone size reflect that table, while D and trimming were determined from the DNA. The sample has some 200,000 clones on record, 80% of them singletons. The top ten hold approximately 6.3% of the sample.

The rearranged chain carries TRBV4-2 and TRBJ1-4; the D gene lacks a confident call. This clonotype was obtained from a man aged 35 to 55 in good health and CMV-seropositive. Sequencing used PBMCs. The DNA sequence follows: TGTGCCAGCAGCCAAGATCTCGACGGAGGTAATGAAAAACTGTTTTTT. This translates into CASSQDLDGGNEKLFF.